These T cell receptor beta chains were read from a single sample in a study. A single record per CDR3 protein comes from TCRdb applying MiXCR to the 5' RACE reads. The sample shows approximately 57,000 distinct CDR3 sequences, about 20% of them seen only once. Material for sequencing was tumor-infiltrating Tregs sorted from the breast tumor. The receptors originated from a female donor with breast cancer. The CDR3 runs from the conserved cysteine through the conserved F or W. The D gene is left open where the match is weak. The size of a clone is reported for some rows only, either as once, few or many, or as a class for expanded clones.

TRBV2	once	TRBJ1-2	TRBD1	CASTNTGGAYDGYTF	TGTGCCAGCACCAATACAGGGGGCGCGTATGATGGCTACACCTTC
TRBV4-2	NA	TRBJ1-2	NA	CARSQGSFRKALHYTF	TGTGCCCGCAGCCAAGGGTCCTTCAGGAAGGCCCTCCACTACACCTTC
TRBV12-3/TRBV12-4	NA	TRBJ2-5	NA	CASSLRQDQETQYF	TGTGCCAGCAGCCTAAGACAGGATCAAGAGACCCAGTACTTC
TRBV5-1	NA	TRBJ2-5	TRBD2	CASSLDQREPKETQYF	TGCGCCAGCAGCTTGGACCAGCGGGAGCCCAAAGAGACCCAGTACTTC
TRBV14	NA	TRBJ1-5	NA	CASSQDSHQPRHF	TGTGCCAGCAGCCAGGACAGTCATCAGCCCCGGCATTTT
TRBV27	few	TRBJ2-4	TRBD2	CASSLRAGGGNIQYF	TGTGCCAGCAGTTTACGAGCGGGAGGAGGAAACATTCAGTACTTC
TRBV7-9	NA	TRBJ2-7	NA	CASSPWSGTTYEQYF	TGTGCCAGCAGCCCCTGGTCCGGGACAACCTACGAGCAGTACTTC
TRBV11-3	NA	TRBJ2-5	NA	CASSSGLGGKETQYF	TGTGCCAGCAGCTCGGGGCTAGGGGGGAAAGAGACCCAGTACTTC
TRBV21-1	NA	TRBJ2-7	NA	CARQPGTDAYGQYF	TGTGCCAGACAGCCCGGGACAGACGCCTACGGGCAGTACTTC
TRBV20-1	few	TRBJ1-1	NA	CSARLQNTEAFF	TGCAGTGCTAGACTCCAGAACACTGAAGCTTTCTTT
TRBV6-5	NA	TRBJ1-6	NA	CASRLGDSPLPF	TGTGCCAGCAGATTAGGTGATTCACCCCTCCCCTTT
TRBV7-2	many	TRBJ1-1	TRBD1	CASSSTGLNTEAFF	TGTGCCAGCAGCTCGACAGGGCTTAACACTGAAGCTTTCTTT
TRBV6-5	many	TRBJ1-1	NA	CASSYRGGDTEAFF	TGTGCCAGCAGTTACCGCGGGGGCGACACTGAAGCTTTCTTT
TRBV5-4	few	TRBJ2-7	NA	CASSKTIRTIPTYEQYF	TGTGCCAGCAGCAAGACCATCAGGACTATTCCCACCTACGAGCAGTACTTC
TRBV9	few	TRBJ1-3	TRBD1	CASSARDRAYGNTIYF	TGTGCCAGCAGCGCACGGGACAGGGCTTATGGAAACACCATATATTTT
TRBV5-1	NA	TRBJ2-7	TRBD2	CASSADAQGLASNSYEQYF	TGCGCCAGCAGCGCGGACGCCCAGGGACTAGCGTCAAACTCCTACGAGCAGTACTTC
TRBV7-9	NA	TRBJ2-6	NA	CATVTQSGANVLTF	TGTGCCACCGTGACACAGTCTGGGGCCAACGTCCTGACTTTC
TRBV7-1	NA	TRBJ2-7	NA	CASSSMTGTYEQYF	TGTGCCAGCAGCTCCATGACAGGAACCTACGAGCAATACTTC
TRBV20-1	NA	TRBJ2-7	TRBD1	CSAGPDRGYEQYF	TGCAGTGCCGGACCGGACAGGGGCTACGAGCAGTACTTC
TRBV20-1	few	TRBJ2-3	TRBD2	CSANFMAGGPNTQYF	TGCAGTGCTAATTTCATGGCGGGGGGGCCTAATACGCAGTATTTT
TRBV19	few	TRBJ1-2	NA	CASSNIDGYTF	TGTGCCAGTAGTAATATTGATGGCTACACCTTC
TRBV7-6	NA	TRBJ2-7	NA	CASSPAGGAYEQYF	TGTGCCAGCAGCCCAGCTGGCGGTGCCTACGAGCAGTACTTC
TRBV7-9	NA	TRBJ1-2	NA	CASSLGGPASSGYTF	TGTGCCAGCAGCCTTGGGGGGCCCGCCTCTAGTGGCTACACCTTC
TRBV7-3	few	TRBJ2-5	NA	CASSLNGGTAQETQYF	TGTGCCAGCAGCTTAAATGGGGGGACAGCCCAAGAGACCCAGTACTTC
TRBV11-2	few	TRBJ2-7	NA	CASSSRSQWGSYEQYF	TGTGCCAGCAGCTCTCGGTCTCAGTGGGGCTCCTACGAGCAGTACTTC
TRBV5-1	many	TRBJ2-5	TRBD1	CASSDPTGLQETQYF	TGCGCCAGCAGCGATCCGACAGGGCTCCAAGAGACCCAGTACTTC
TRBV5-6	few	TRBJ1-5	NA	CASSWGRGRNQPQHF	TGTGCCAGCAGCTGGGGCCGGGGACGCAATCAGCCCCAGCATTTT
TRBV5-1	NA	TRBJ1-1	NA	CASSMDAGQKMSTEAFF	TGCGCCAGCAGCATGGACGCCGGACAGAAAATGAGCACTGAAGCTTTCTTT
TRBV7-3	many	TRBJ2-3	NA	CASGAGVTDTQYF	TGTGCCAGCGGCGCAGGGGTCACAGATACGCAGTATTTT
TRBV20-1	NA	TRBJ1-2	TRBD1	CSARPFDRGLSGYTF	TGCAGTGCTAGACCCTTCGACAGGGGGCTCTCTGGCTACACCTTC
TRBV4-1	NA	TRBJ2-1	NA	CASSQESGSYNEQFF	TGCGCCAGCAGCCAAGAATCAGGCTCCTACAATGAGCAGTTCTTC
TRBV5-6	many	TRBJ2-3	NA	CASSLGGLSTDTQYF	TGTGCCAGCAGCTTGGGAGGCCTGAGCACAGATACGCAGTATTTT
TRBV29-1	many	TRBJ2-5	NA	CSAPPQGRQETQYF	TGCAGCGCCCCACCCCAGGGAAGACAAGAGACCCAGTACTTC
TRBV5-1	NA	TRBJ2-2	TRBD1	CASSLASTGAGELFF	TGCGCCAGCAGCTTGGCAAGCACAGGGGCCGGGGAGCTGTTTTTT
TRBV4-3	NA	TRBJ1-2	TRBD1	CASSQDFNSQGASGYTF	TGCGCCAGCAGCCAAGACTTCAATAGTCAGGGGGCGAGTGGCTACACCTTC
TRBV24-1	many	TRBJ2-3	NA	CATSSSDTQYF	TGTGCCACCAGTAGCTCAGATACGCAGTATTTT
TRBV29-1	few	TRBJ2-7	NA	CSPTNSRGHYEQYF	TGCAGCCCGACGAATAGCAGGGGACACTACGAGCAGTACTTC
TRBV7-9	many	TRBJ2-1	NA	CASSLGFVSGTYNEQFF	TGTGCCAGCAGCTTGGGTTTTGTGTCAGGAACCTACAATGAGCAGTTCTTC
TRBV20-1	few	TRBJ2-5	NA	CSAREGAGSGTQYF	TGCAGTGCTAGAGAAGGAGCAGGGTCAGGGACCCAGTACTTC
TRBV7-2	NA	TRBJ2-7	TRBD2	CASSLVPGGSYEQYF	TGTGCCAGCAGCTTAGTTCCGGGAGGCTCCTACGAGCAGTACTTC
TRBV4-3	few	TRBJ2-6	NA	CASSQDTGSGANVLTF	TGCGCCAGCAGCCAAGATACCGGTTCTGGGGCCAACGTCCTGACTTTC
TRBV24-1	few	TRBJ2-3	TRBD1	CATSGTGDGTQYF	TGTGCCACCAGTGGCACAGGGGACGGTACGCAGTATTTT
TRBV10-3	NA	TRBJ2-1	NA	CAIMGQSFYNEQFF	TGTGCCATCATGGGTCAGTCGTTCTACAATGAGCAGTTCTTC
TRBV12-3/TRBV12-4	many	TRBJ2-3	NA	CASSFRAATDTQYF	TGTGCCAGCAGTTTTCGGGCTGCCACAGATACGCAGTATTTT
TRBV5-6	few	TRBJ2-6	TRBD1	CASSLAFMRTGRANVLTF	TGTGCCAGCAGCTTGGCTTTCATGAGGACAGGGAGGGCCAACGTCCTGACTTTC
TRBV20-1	few	TRBJ1-6	NA	CSARQLLTSYGGSPLHF	TGCAGTGCTAGACAGCTCCTGACCTCCTATGGGGGTTCACCCCTCCACTTT
TRBV28	few	TRBJ1-2	NA	CASSRTTNYGYTF	TGTGCCAGCAGCCGAACAACTAACTATGGCTACACCTTC
TRBV2	few	TRBJ2-1	NA	CATSRALSYNEQFF	TGTGCCACCTCGAGGGCTCTCTCCTACAATGAGCAGTTCTTC
TRBV5-4	many	TRBJ2-4	NA	CASSFGDPLTKNIQYF	TGTGCCAGCAGCTTCGGGGACCCCTTAACCAAAAACATTCAGTACTTC
TRBV20-1	NA	TRBJ2-3	NA	CSARDWRTGTDTQYF	TGCAGTGCTAGAGATTGGCGGACAGGCACAGATACGCAGTATTTT
TRBV5-1	many	TRBJ2-7	TRBD2	CASTFGGSSYEQYF	TGCGCCAGCACTTTCGGCGGGAGCTCCTACGAGCAGTACTTC
TRBV5-4	NA	TRBJ1-2	NA	CASSSPGAGNYGYTF	TGTGCCAGCAGCTCCCCAGGGGCCGGAAACTATGGCTACACCTTC
TRBV4-1	NA	TRBJ2-6	NA	CASKGGSGANVLTF	TGCGCCAGCAAGGGAGGCTCTGGGGCCAACGTCCTGACTTTC
TRBV7-2	NA	TRBJ2-5	NA	CASSRPGLQETQYF	TGTGCCAGCAGCCGTCCGGGACTGCAAGAGACCCAGTACTTC
TRBV6-1	many	TRBJ1-2	TRBD1	CASSEPGGANGYTF	TGTGCCAGCAGTGAACCAGGGGGCGCGAATGGCTACACCTTC
TRBV20-1	NA	TRBJ2-7	TRBD1	CSASRPGQGSYEQYF	TGCAGTGCTAGTCGTCCGGGACAGGGCTCCTACGAGCAGTACTTC
TRBV19	few	TRBJ1-5	TRBD1	CASSRSDRGRYQPQHF	TGTGCCAGTAGTCGGTCGGACAGGGGACGGTATCAGCCCCAGCATTTT
TRBV2	NA	TRBJ2-1	NA	CASSESGQGYEQFF	TGTGCCAGCAGTGAAAGCGGGCAGGGTTATGAGCAGTTCTTC
TRBV4-2	few	TRBJ1-4	NA	CASSLQPAWEPPNEKLFF	TGTGCCAGCAGCCTCCAACCTGCTTGGGAGCCGCCTAATGAAAAACTGTTTTTT
TRBV7-9	few	TRBJ2-1	NA	CASSRERSEQFF	TGTGCCAGCAGCCGGGAGAGGTCTGAGCAGTTCTTC